This T cell receptor beta chain originates from a study of cytomegalovirus exposure and HLA in healthy donors (dated by TCRdb to the late 2010s). Concerning the study at large: According to an earlier analysis of a few hundred of the donors, 150 million to 200 million T cells yielded roughly 100 million unique TCR beta sequences and more than 250 Gb of sequence data. About 280 gigabases of sequencing data and tens of millions of unique TCR sequences were included in an early release covering about 620 HLA-typed donors. Of the roughly 400 genotyped donors, approximately 82% fell in the genetic ancestry cluster associated with self-reported Caucasian donors. The study aimed to test whether cataloging public T cell receptors could reveal signatures of past pathogen exposure. The T cell repertoires of some 670 subjects were profiled by immunosequencing and related to cytomegalovirus serostatus. Besides the first cohort of more than 650 subjects, a separate validation cohort made up of roughly 120 different subjects was used. The study combined high-throughput TCR immunosequencing, statistical association of individual TCRs with disease status, and machine learning to predict cytomegalovirus infection status. In a later analysis, previously published TCR beta repertoires from more than 500 donors were re-analyzed and high-resolution HLA genotyping was added so that TCR occurrence patterns could be studied. The later analysis used no new phenotypic data to find candidate immune exposures, relying instead on TCR beta sequences and their occurrence across donors. To decide whether each TCR beta V gene segment behaved as functional or pseudogenic, an earlier analysis of approximately 620 of the donors relied on high-throughput TCR beta sequencing. Donor age, sex, ethnicity and CMV serostatus were collected together with the repertoire data. A later genetic analysis used genome-wide SNP genotypes for about 65% of the 666 donors, treating that subset as a discovery cohort. All discovery cohort repertoires had been generated on a single sequencing platform. HLA typing covered class I and class II loci at four-digit resolution. The number of typed donors differed by locus: about 629-630 for A, B, C, DRB1 and DQB1; 522 for DQA1; approximately 600 for DPA1; and 400 to 480 for DPB1. About five DR-DQ haplotypes were treated as single units for association and clustering because of strong linkage in the cohort. Among over 350 genotyped donors of the cohort, an average of about 240,000 unique TCR beta nucleotide sequences were sequenced per donor, 15% to 20% of them non-productive.

Here is what the overall study found, with its caveats: In a later analysis, HLA-associated TCR beta chains were found to be more clonally expanded and to have lower generation probabilities than equally common non-associated chains. The study gave a list of more than 150 TCR beta chains associated with cytomegalovirus. Strong co-occurrence of HLA alleles, especially DR and DQ, made assigning TCR associations to individual alleles difficult. This cohort had only TCR beta chains sequenced, and the lack of alpha or paired-chain data limited which features could be detected. Some IMGT-functional V segments, including TRBV6-2 and TRBV6-3, could not be distinguished by the 87-base-pair reads and were therefore excluded. For the cohort, immune exposure information was limited to CMV serostatus. According to a later analysis, most CMV-associated TCR beta chains appeared to be HLA-restricted, and the HLA associations seemed to be driven largely by CMV exposure. The authors suggested that the approach could potentially be generalized to other disease states and immunological phenotypes. Presence/absence analyses assumed roughly uniform sequencing depth across donors, an assumption that may not hold. A further reported finding was that TCR beta sequences accurately predicted the HLA-A and HLA-B alleles for most subjects in the first cohort. In a later analysis, the rate of TCR association differed among HLA loci, with DRB1 alleles having the most associated TCRs and HLA-C alleles having the fewest. A few of the identified cytomegalovirus-associated TCR beta chains were confirmed in vitro to be specific for cytomegalovirus antigens. In a later analysis, more than 15,000 TCR beta sequences were associated with specific HLA alleles at a false discovery rate of 0.05. In a later analysis, several top co-occurrence clusters were reported to appear linked to parvovirus B19, influenza, CMV and Epstein-Barr virus. According to a later genetic analysis, donors in an Asian-associated ancestry cluster had fewer N-insertions in productive TCRs than the approximately 710-donor mean. Because HLA typing was unavailable for some donors at each locus, only the typed subset was used in association tests. V-gene and J-gene trimming of TCR beta chains was associated with a missense DCLRE1C variant in a later genetic analysis, and the association was replicated in an independent cohort. Because counts were too low, 15 or so rarely observed V segments, including chromosome 9 orphons, were excluded from the earlier analysis of 500 to 700 of the donors. The sequencing pipeline was judged likely to have produced a cluster of highly shared sequence variants as a technical artifact. In an earlier analysis of around 600 of the donors, most TCR beta V segments were observed in productive rearrangements about 90% or about 30% of the time, broadly matching IMGT annotations. While some public TCRs were present in many individuals, most TCR sequences turned up only very rarely across donors. The classifier was reported to diagnose cytomegalovirus status with high specificity and sensitivity in both the original cohort and the validation cohort. Correlated functional status among segregating V segments might be attributable to linkage disequilibrium, but an unknown experimental factor could not be ruled out.

The library relied on the immunoSEQ multiplex PCR assay. The multiplex PCR relied on a mix of 60 forward primers for TCR Vbeta segments and 13 reverse primers for TCR Jbeta segments. The CDR3 region of rearranged TCR beta genes was amplified from genomic DNA by a multiplex PCR assay. The Illumina HiSeq System was used to sequence the amplified TCR beta libraries as 87-base-pair reads. From the authors' description of their analysis: A later analysis tallied 75 million to 95 million unique TCR beta chains across the 666 repertoires, and approximately 9.9 million of those chains were shared by two or more donors. Raw reads were error-corrected and collapsed into unique sequences by a nearest-neighbor algorithm in which closely related sequences were merged to remove PCR and sequencing errors. V, D and J gene segments were assigned by aligning CDR3 sequences to IMGT reference sequences. For a sequence to be retained, at least a six-nucleotide match to both a V gene segment and a J gene segment was required. A rearrangement was called productive if the CDR3 had no stop codons and remained in frame with V and J, and every other rearrangement was called non-productive. CDR3 was defined by IMGT convention, running from the second conserved V-encoded cysteine to the conserved J-encoded phenylalanine. The earlier analysis of 587 of the donors excluded sequences that lacked an unambiguous match to a single V gene segment. An earlier analysis of fewer than 750 of the donors called V segments functional above 56.7% productive rearrangements and segregating when the between-donor standard deviation exceeded 5%. A statistical classification framework was developed to diagnose cytomegalovirus status using the catalog of TCR beta chain sequences. In a later analysis, V and J genes were assigned by comparing TCR nucleotide sequences against IMGT/GENE-DB human TR gene sequences. A later analysis assigned CDR3 sequences and most-parsimonious VDJ recombination scenarios with the TCRdist pipeline. In a later analysis, each TCR beta chain was defined by its CDR3 amino acid sequence together with its V-gene family, and reads lacking a unique V-gene family were excluded. In a later analysis, 450 to 600 highly shared, low-generation-probability nucleotide sequences were removed to address suspected cross-contamination and a sequencing artifact. A later analysis calculated a clonal expansion index for each public chain from normalized within-repertoire ranks of inferred template counts. In a later analysis, generation probabilities were computed with a VDJ recombination model fitted to out-of-frame rearrangements, and the resulting probabilities were checked against IGoR. A later analysis scored TCR-TCR, TCR-HLA and TCR-CMV co-occurrence with hypergeometric tests, applying a repertoire-size bias correction to TCR pairs. To estimate false discovery rates, a later analysis permuted the HLA or CMV assignments 20 times. In a later analysis, co-occurring TCRs were grouped with DBSCAN, and TCRdist sequence similarity was added when clustering was performed within HLA-allele-positive subsets. For co-occurrence clustering, repertoires with fewer than 30,000 or more than 120,000 public chains were excluded, along with 5 or 6 repertoires with anomalous nucleotide sharing. The table was pulled from immuneACCESS by TCRdb, which kept in-frame rearrangements only. Such tables lose some clones; where checked, under half of the loss comes from unresolved V genes, and the rest has no known cause. V, J and clone size reflect that table, while D and trimming were determined from the DNA. The table for this sample lists under 250,000 clones; around 80% of them were counted only once. Under 0.8% of the sample belongs to the ten largest clones.

CDR1 is given as MNHNS and CDR2 as SASEGT, both from the germline V gene. V is pared back by 3 bases and J by 6 bases, with 12 bases lying between the germline termini. The CDR3 contains 14 residues, cysteine and phenylalanine counted. The sequence is cut down to CDR3 DNA, 42 bases in frame from base 1. A note on this clone: Its target antigen remains unknown. Per-base quality was not reported, and no clone a single base away is much larger than it.

The cohort was made up of approximately 670 healthy bone marrow donors. At the time of sampling, all cohort members were nominally healthy, though unrecorded immune exposures were likely present. The donor tested CMV seronegative, placing the donor among the 350 or so seronegative members of the cohort. Each donor provided a peripheral blood sample, and peripheral blood mononuclear cells were used for TCR beta sequencing. Genomic DNA was extracted from the blood cell samples with the Qiagen DNeasy Blood Extraction Kit. The material sequenced was PBMCs. The TCR originated in a man younger than 35 in good health and CMV-seronegative. In this chain, TRBV6-1 is recombined with TRBJ1-5; confidence is insufficient to name the D gene. The DNA reads as follows: TGTGCCAGCAGTGAGGGGTTGGGAGTTCAGCCCCAGCATTTT. The translation is CASSEGLGVQPQHF.